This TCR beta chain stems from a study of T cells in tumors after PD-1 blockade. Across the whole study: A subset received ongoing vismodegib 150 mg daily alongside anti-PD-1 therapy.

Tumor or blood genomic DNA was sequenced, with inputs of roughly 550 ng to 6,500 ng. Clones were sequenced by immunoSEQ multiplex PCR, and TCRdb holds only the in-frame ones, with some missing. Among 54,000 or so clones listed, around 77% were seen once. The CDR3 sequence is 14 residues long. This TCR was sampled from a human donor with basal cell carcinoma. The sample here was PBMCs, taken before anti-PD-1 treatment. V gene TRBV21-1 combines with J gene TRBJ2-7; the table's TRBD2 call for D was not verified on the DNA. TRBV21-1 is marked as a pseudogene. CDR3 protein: CASSKAPGGSVQYF. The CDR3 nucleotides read TGTGCCAGCAGCAAAGCTCCAGGAGGCTCGGTGCAGTACTTC.